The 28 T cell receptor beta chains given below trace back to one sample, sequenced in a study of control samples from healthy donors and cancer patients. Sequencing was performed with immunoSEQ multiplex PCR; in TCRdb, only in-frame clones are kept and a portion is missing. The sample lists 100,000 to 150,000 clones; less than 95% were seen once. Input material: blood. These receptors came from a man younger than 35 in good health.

CDR3 amino acids: CASSLWSSGGRAYNEQFF. DNA of the CDR3: TGTGCCAGCAGCTTATGGTCTAGCGGGGGGAGGGCCTACAATGAGCAGTTCTTC. The genes are TRBV7-2 and TRBJ2-1; 11 bases fit TRBD2. J lost 2 bases, V lost 2 bases, and 8 bases had no gene match. This CDR3 region has 18 residues. The germline V gene encodes CDR1 SGHTA and CDR2 FQGNSA.

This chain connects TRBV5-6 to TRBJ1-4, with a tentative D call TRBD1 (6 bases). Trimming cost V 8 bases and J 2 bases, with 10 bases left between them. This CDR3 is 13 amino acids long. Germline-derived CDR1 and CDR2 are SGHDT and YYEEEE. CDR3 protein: CASGDITNEKLFF. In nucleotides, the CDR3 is TGTGCCAGTGGGGACATTACTAATGAAAAACTGTTTTTT.

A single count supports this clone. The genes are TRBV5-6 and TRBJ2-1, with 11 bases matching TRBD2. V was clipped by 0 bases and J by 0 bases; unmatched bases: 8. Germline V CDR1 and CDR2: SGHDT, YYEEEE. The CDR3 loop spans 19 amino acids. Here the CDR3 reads CASSLVWTSGFFSYNEQFF. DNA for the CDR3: TGTGCCAGCAGCTTGGTTTGGACTAGCGGGTTTTTCTCCTACAATGAGCAGTTCTTC.

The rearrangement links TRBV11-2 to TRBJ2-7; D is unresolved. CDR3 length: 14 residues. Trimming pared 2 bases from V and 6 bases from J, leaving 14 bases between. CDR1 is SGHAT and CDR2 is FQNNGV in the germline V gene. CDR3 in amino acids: CASSLSVGFGEQYF. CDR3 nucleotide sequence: TGTGCCAGCAGCTTATCAGTAGGGTTTGGCGAGCAGTACTTC.

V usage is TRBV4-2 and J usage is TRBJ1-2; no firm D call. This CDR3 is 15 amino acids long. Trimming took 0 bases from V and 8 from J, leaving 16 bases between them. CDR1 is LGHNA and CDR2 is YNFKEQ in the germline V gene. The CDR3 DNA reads TGTGCCAGCAGCCAAGATTTAGGGCTACAGAAGGGCTACACCTTC. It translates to CASSQDLGLQKGYTF.

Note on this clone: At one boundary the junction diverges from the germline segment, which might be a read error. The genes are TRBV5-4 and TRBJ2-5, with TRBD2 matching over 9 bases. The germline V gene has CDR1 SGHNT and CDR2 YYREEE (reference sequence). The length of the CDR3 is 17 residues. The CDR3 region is CARSAGGRGRRKETQYF. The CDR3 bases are TGTGCCCGCAGCGCGGGGGGGCGGGGGCGGCGCAAGGAGACCCAGTACTTC.

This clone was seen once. DNA for the CDR3: TGCGCCAGCAGTGGGCCGGGACAGGGGTCCTACGAGCAGTACTTC. It encodes CASSGPGQGSYEQYF. The V call is TRBV10-1, the J call TRBJ2-7; 10 nucleotides line up with TRBD1. V gave up 4 bases and J gave up 1 base; unmatched junction bases: 4. Germline V CDR1 and CDR2: WNHNN, SYGVQD (reference sequence). The CDR3 contains 15 residues.

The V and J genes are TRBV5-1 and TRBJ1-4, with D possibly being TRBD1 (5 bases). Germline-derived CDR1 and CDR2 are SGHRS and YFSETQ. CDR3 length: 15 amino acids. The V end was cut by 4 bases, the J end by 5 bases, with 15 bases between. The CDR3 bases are TGCGCCAGCAGCCTCTCCCCGACAGAAAATGAAAAACTGTTTTTT. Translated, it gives CASSLSPTENEKLFF.

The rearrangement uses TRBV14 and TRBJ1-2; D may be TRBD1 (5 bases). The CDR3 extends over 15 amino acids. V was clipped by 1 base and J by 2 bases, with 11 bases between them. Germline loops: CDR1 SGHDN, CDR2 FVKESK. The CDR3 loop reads CASSQVAGANYGYTF. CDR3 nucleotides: TGTGCCAGCAGCCAAGTAGCCGGGGCGAACTATGGCTACACCTTC. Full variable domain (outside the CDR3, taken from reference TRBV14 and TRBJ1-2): EAGVTQFPSHSVIEKGQTVTLRCDPISGHDNLYWYRRVMGKEIKFLLHFVKESKQDESGMPNNRFLAERTGGTYSTLKVQPAELEDSGVYFCASSQVAGANYGYTFGSGTRLTVV.

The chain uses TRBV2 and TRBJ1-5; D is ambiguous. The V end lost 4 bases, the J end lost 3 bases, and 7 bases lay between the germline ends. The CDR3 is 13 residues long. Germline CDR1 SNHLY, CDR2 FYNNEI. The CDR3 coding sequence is TGTGCCAGCAGTGTGTCACTCAATCAGCCCCAGCATTTT. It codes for CASSVSLNQPQHF.

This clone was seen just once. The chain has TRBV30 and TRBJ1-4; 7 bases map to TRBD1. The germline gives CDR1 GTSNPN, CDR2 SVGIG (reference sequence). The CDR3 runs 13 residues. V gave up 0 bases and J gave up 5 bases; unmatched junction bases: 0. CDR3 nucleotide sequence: TGTGCCTGGAGTGTACAGGGGAATGAAAAACTGTTTTTT. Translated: CAWSVQGNEKLFF. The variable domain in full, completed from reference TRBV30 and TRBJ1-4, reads SQTIHQWPATLVQPVGSPLSLECTVEGTSNPNLYWYRQAAGRGLQLLFYSVGIGQISSEVPQNLSASRPQDRQFILSSKKLLLSDSGFYLCAWSVQGNEKLFFGSGTQLSVL.

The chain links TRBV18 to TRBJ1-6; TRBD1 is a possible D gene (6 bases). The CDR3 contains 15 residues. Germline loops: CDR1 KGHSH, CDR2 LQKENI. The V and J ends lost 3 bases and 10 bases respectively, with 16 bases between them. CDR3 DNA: TGTGCCAGCTCACCGCTGAGGGGGTGGGAATCACCCCTCCACTTT. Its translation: CASSPLRGWESPLHF. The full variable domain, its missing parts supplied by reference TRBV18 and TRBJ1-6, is NAGVMQNPRHLVRRRGQEARLRCSPMKGHSHVYWYRQLPEEGLKFMVYLQKENIIDESGMPKERFSAEFPKEGPSILRIQQVVRGDSAAYFCASSPLRGWESPLHFGNGTRLTVT.

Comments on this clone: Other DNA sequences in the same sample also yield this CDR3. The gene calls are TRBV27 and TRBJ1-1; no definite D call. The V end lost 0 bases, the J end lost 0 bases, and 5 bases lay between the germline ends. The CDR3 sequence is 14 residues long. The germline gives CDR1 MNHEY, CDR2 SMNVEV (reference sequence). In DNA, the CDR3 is TGTGCCAGCAGTTTATCGAGAGTGAACACTGAAGCTTTCTTT. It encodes CASSLSRVNTEAFF.

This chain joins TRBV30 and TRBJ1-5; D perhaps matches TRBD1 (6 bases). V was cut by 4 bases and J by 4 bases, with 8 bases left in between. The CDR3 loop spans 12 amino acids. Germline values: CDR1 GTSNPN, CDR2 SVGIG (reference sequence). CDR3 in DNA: TGTGCCTGGAACAGGGATAATCAGCCCCAGCATTTT. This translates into CAWNRDNQPQHF.

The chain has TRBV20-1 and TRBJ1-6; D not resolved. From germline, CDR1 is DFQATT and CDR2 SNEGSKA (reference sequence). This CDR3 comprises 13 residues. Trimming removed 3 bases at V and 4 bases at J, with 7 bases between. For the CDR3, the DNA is TGCAGTGCTAGTTCCGAGTATAATTCACCCCTCCACTTT. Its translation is CSASSEYNSPLHF.

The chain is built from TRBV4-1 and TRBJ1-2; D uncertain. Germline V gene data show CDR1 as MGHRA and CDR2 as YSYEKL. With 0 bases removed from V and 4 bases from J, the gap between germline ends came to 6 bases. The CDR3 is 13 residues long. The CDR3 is CASSQEASYGYTF. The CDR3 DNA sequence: TGCGCCAGCAGCCAAGAGGCCAGCTATGGCTACACCTTC.

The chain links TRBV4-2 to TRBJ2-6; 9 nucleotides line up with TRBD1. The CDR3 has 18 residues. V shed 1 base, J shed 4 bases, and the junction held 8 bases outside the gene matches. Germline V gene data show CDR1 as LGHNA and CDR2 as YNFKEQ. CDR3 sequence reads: CASSQAGDRASGANVLTF. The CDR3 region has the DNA TGTGCCAGCAGCCAAGCGGGGGACAGGGCATCCGGGGCCAACGTCCTGACTTTC.

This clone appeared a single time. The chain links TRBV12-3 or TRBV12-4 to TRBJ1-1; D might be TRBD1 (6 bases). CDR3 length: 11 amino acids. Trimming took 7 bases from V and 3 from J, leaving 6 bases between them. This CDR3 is CASTGDTEAFF. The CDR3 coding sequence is TGTGCCAGCACAGGGGACACTGAAGCTTTCTTT.

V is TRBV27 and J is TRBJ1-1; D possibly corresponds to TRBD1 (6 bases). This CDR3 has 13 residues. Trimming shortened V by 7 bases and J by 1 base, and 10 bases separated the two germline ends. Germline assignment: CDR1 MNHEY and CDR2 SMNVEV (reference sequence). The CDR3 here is CASTGHPNTEAFF. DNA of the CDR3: TGTGCCAGCACGGGACACCCGAACACTGAAGCTTTCTTT.

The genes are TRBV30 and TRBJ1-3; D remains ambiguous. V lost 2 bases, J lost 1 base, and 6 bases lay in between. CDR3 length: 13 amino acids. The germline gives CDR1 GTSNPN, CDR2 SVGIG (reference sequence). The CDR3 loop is CAWSLLSGNTIYF. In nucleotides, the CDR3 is TGTGCCTGGAGTCTCCTATCTGGAAACACCATATATTTT.

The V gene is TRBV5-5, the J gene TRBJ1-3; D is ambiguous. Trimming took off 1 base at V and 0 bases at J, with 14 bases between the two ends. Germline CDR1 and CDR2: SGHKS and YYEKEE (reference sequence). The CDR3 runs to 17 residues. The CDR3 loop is CASSLIFEFRSGNTIYF. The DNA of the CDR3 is TGTGCCAGCAGCTTGATTTTCGAGTTTCGCTCTGGAAACACCATATATTTT.

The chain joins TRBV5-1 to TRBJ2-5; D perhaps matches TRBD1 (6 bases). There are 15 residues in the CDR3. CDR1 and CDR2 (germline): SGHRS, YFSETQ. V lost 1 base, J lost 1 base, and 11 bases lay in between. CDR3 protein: CASSLNTGSQETQYF. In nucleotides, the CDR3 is TGCGCCAGCAGCTTGAATACAGGGTCCCAAGAGACCCAGTACTTC. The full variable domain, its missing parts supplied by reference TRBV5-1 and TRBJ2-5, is KAGVTQTPRYLIKTRGQQVTLSCSPISGHRSVSWYQQTPGQGLQFLFEYFSETQRNKGNFPGRFSGRQFSNSRSEMNVSTLELGDSALYLCASSLNTGSQETQYFGPGTRLLVL.

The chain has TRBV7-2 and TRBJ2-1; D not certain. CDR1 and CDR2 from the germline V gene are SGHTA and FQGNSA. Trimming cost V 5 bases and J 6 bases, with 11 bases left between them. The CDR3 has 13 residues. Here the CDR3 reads CASSRLVGNEQFF. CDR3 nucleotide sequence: TGTGCCAGCAGCCGCTTGGTGGGCAATGAGCAGTTCTTC. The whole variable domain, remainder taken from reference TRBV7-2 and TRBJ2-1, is GAGVSQSPSNKVTEKGKDVELRCDPISGHTALYWYRQSLGQGLEFLIYFQGNSAPDKSGLPSDRFSAERTGGSVSTLTIQRTQQEDSAVYLCASSRLVGNEQFFGPGTRLTVL.

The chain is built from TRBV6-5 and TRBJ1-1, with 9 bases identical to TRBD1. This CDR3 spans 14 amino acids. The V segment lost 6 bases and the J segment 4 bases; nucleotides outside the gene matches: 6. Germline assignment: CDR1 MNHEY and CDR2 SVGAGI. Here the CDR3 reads CASRPGQGFTEAFF. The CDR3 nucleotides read TGTGCCAGCAGACCGGGACAGGGATTCACTGAAGCTTTCTTT.

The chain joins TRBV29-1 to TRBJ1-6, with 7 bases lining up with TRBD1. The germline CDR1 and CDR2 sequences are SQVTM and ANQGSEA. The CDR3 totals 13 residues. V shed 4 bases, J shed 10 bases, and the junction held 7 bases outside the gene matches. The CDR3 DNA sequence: TGCAGCGTTGGACAGGGCGTGGGGTCACCCCTCCACTTT. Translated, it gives CSVGQGVGSPLHF. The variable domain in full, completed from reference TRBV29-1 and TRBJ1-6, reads SAVISQKPSRDICQRGTSLTIQCQVDSQVTMMFWYRQQPGQSLTLIATANQGSEATYESGFVIDKFPISRPNLTFSTLTVSNMSPEDSSIYLCSVGQGVGSPLHFGNGTRLTVT.

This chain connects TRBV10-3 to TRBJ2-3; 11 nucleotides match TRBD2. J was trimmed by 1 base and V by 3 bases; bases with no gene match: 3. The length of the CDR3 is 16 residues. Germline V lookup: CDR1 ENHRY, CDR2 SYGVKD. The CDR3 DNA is TGTGCCATCAGTGACGCACTAGCGGGGGGCACAGATACGCAGTATTTT. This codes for CAISDALAGGTDTQYF.

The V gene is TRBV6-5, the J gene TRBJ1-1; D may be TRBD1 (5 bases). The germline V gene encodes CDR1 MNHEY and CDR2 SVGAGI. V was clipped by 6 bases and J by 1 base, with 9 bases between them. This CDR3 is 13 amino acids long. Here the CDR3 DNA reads TGTGCCAGCAGCCGACAGCGGAACACTGAAGCTTTCTTT. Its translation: CASSRQRNTEAFF.

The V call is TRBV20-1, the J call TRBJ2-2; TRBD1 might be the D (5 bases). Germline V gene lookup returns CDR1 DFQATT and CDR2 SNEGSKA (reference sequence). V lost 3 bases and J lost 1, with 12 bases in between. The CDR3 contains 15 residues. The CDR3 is CSASRQGLNTGELFF. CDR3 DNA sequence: TGCAGTGCTAGTCGGCAGGGATTGAACACCGGGGAGCTGTTTTTT.